Listed below are T cell receptor beta chains from one sample, sequenced in a study of blood T cell repertoires in COVID-19. The method was immunoSEQ multiplex PCR; TCRdb's version includes in-frame clones alone and lacks a portion of them. The sample has fewer than 350,000 clones; 70% to 90% are singletons. The material sequenced was peripheral blood. These receptors were obtained from a man aged 18 to 30 with active or convalescent COVID-19. CDR3s include the opening cysteine and the closing phenylalanine or tryptophan. D genes are given only for firm matches. Clone size, where shown, is once, few, many, or a class for clones that have expanded.

clone_size | j_call | d_call | v_call | cdr3_nt | cdr3_aa
- | TRBJ1-2 | - | TRBV4-3 | TGCGCCAGCAGCCCTGGGACATCCGGGTATGGCTACACCTTC | CASSPGTSGYGYTF
- | TRBJ1-2 | - | TRBV7-9 | TGTGCCAGCAGCGGGTGGGAACAGGGAGACTATGGCTACACCTTC | CASSGWEQGDYGYTF
- | TRBJ2-1 | TRBD1 | TRBV7-6 | TGTGCCAGCAGCCCAAGGACAGGGTTCAATGAGCAGTTCTTC | CASSPRTGFNEQFF
- | TRBJ2-5 | TRBD2 | TRBV5-1 | TGCGCCAGCAGCCCTGGCACCACGGGACTAGCGGTTGGCGAGACCCAGTACTTC | CASSPGTTGLAVGETQYF
- | TRBJ2-3 | TRBD2 | TRBV9 | TGTGCCAGCAGCGTACCATCGGGAGCGGGGGGGCCCAGTACCGACCCCTATACGCAGTATTTT | CASSVPSGAGGPSTDPYTQYF
- | TRBJ2-7 | - | TRBV14 | TGTGCCAGCAGCCACCGCACAGGGCGCGAGCAGTACTTC | CASSHRTGREQYF
- | TRBJ2-2 | - | TRBV5-4 | TGTGCCAGCAGGCCCAGGGGGGCTAACACCGGGGAGCTGTTTTTT | CASRPRGANTGELFF
once | TRBJ1-5 | TRBD1 | TRBV12-5 | TGTGCTAGTGGTTTGGTAAAAGGGACAGGGGACCATCAGCCCCAGCATTTT | CASGLVKGTGDHQPQHF
many | TRBJ1-6 | TRBD1 | TRBV18 | TGTGCCAGCTCCCGGGACAGGGGTATGAATTCACCCCTCCACTTT | CASSRDRGMNSPLHF
- | TRBJ1-5 | TRBD1 | TRBV3-1/TRBV3-2 | TGTGCCAGCAGCCAAGCGGCAGGGGGTTCCAATCAGCCCCAGCATTTT | CASSQAAGGSNQPQHF
- | TRBJ2-5 | TRBD2 | TRBV2 | TGTGCCAGCAGTGGTAGCGGGGGCGGAGAGACCCAGTACTTC | CASSGSGGGETQYF
- | TRBJ2-4 | TRBD2 | TRBV6-2/TRBV6-3 | TGTGCCAGCAGTTACTTAGCGGGGGGGCCGTTGGTCAAAAACATTCAGTACTTC | CASSYLAGGPLVKNIQYF
- | TRBJ2-1 | - | TRBV5-4 | TGTGCCAGCGAGCGGTCAGGGGTCCCCTACAATGAGCAGTTCTTC | CASERSGVPYNEQFF
- | TRBJ2-7 | TRBD1 | TRBV6-5 | TGTGCCAGCAGTACCGGGACAGTAACCTACGAGCAGTACTTC | CASSTGTVTYEQYF
- | TRBJ1-2 | TRBD1 | TRBV6-2/TRBV6-3 | TGTGCCAGCAGTTGGGGGACAGGGGAAAGCTACACCTTC | CASSWGTGESYTF
- | TRBJ2-3 | - | TRBV10-3 | TGTGCCGCCAAGCCCGACAGCCCCGCAGATACGCAGTATTTT | CAAKPDSPADTQYF
- | TRBJ1-1 | - | TRBV19 | TGTGCCAGTAGTTCGGACAAGAACACTGAAGCTTTCTTT | CASSSDKNTEAFF
- | TRBJ1-5 | - | TRBV6-6 | TGTGCCAGCAGAAGGGGGAAGACCCCCCAGCCCCAGCATTTT | CASRRGKTPQPQHF
once | TRBJ2-2 | - | TRBV10-3 | TGTGCCATCAGGGGCGGGACGGTCTCCGGGGAGCTGTTTTTT | CAIRGGTVSGELFF
- | TRBJ1-2 | - | TRBV19 | TGTGCCAGTAGTGGCGTTGGGGGGGGCGGGAACTATGGCTACACCTTC | CASSGVGGGGNYGYTF
- | TRBJ2-7 | - | TRBV10-1 | TGCGCCAGCAGCACCAGCTCCTACGAGCAGTACTTC | CASSTSSYEQYF
- | TRBJ2-1 | - | TRBV19 | TGTGCCAGTAGGAGCATTAGCTCCTACAATGAGCAGTTCTTC | CASRSISSYNEQFF
- | TRBJ1-5 | - | TRBV18 | TGTGCCAGCTCATCCCGGGACAATGATCAGCCCCAGCATTTT | CASSSRDNDQPQHF
- | TRBJ2-5 | TRBD2 | TRBV25-1 | TGTGCCAGCAGTCTTGCGGGGGGGGCCCAAGAGACCCAGTACTTC | CASSLAGGAQETQYF
once | TRBJ1-1 | TRBD1 | TRBV9 | TGTGCCAGCAGCGTAGTCCCGGACAGGGTAAACACTGAAGCTTTCTTT | CASSVVPDRVNTEAFF
- | TRBJ1-6 | - | TRBV27 | TGTGCCAGCACCCCACGGGGGTCCTATAATTCACCCCTCCACTTT | CASTPRGSYNSPLHF
- | TRBJ1-5 | - | TRBV3-1/TRBV3-2 | TGTGCCAGCAGCCAAGATAGCGGGCACTTAAATCAGCCCCAGCATTTT | CASSQDSGHLNQPQHF
- | TRBJ2-3 | TRBD2 | TRBV6-8 | TGTGCCAGCAGTTACCCTAGGGTGGAGCGGGGCCCAGATACGCAGTATTTT | CASSYPRVERGPDTQYF
- | TRBJ1-1 | - | TRBV7-9 | TGTGCCAGCAGCTCTAACCCGTCTGAAGCTTTCTTT | CASSSNPSEAFF
- | TRBJ2-7 | - | TRBV9 | TGTGCCAGCAGCTTCGGGGGAACAGGTATTTACGAGCAGTACTTC | CASSFGGTGIYEQYF
once | TRBJ2-1 | - | TRBV27 | TGTGCCAGCAGGACAGTTTATAACTACAATGAGCAGTTCTTC | CASRTVYNYNEQFF
- | TRBJ2-5 | - | TRBV2 | TGTGCCAGCAGTGGCGAGGGGGACCTAATATTCCAAGAGACCCAGTACTTC | CASSGEGDLIFQETQYF
- | TRBJ2-7 | - | TRBV6-5 | TGTGCCAGCCCCCGGCCAGGCTCCTACGAGCAGTACTTC | CASPRPGSYEQYF
- | TRBJ2-7 | TRBD2 | TRBV7-8 | TGTGCCAGCAGCTTAGCGATTCTAGCGGTGCCGATCTACGAGCAGTACTTC | CASSLAILAVPIYEQYF
- | TRBJ2-5 | - | TRBV2 | TGTGCCAGCAGCCGGGACTACCAAGAGACCCAGTACTTC | CASSRDYQETQYF
- | TRBJ1-1 | - | TRBV27 | TGTGCCAGCAGTACAGGGTTGAACACTGAAGCTTTCTTT | CASSTGLNTEAFF
- | TRBJ2-3 | - | TRBV19 | TGTGCCAGTAGTATAGCCCCGACAGATCCCCGCACAGATACGCAGTATTTT | CASSIAPTDPRTDTQYF
- | TRBJ2-7 | - | TRBV9 | TGTGCCAGCAGCGTAGATCCAGAGGGGGTGGTCTACGAGCAGTACTTC | CASSVDPEGVVYEQYF
- | TRBJ1-2 | - | TRBV21-1 | TGTGCCAGGTGGCGGGACAGGAGATTTCTGGGCTATGGCTACACCTTC | CARWRDRRFLGYGYTF
- | TRBJ2-7 | - | TRBV23-1 | TGCGCCAGCAGTCGGGGCGCGGGGTTGCACGAGCAGTACTTC | CASSRGAGLHEQYF
- | TRBJ1-3 | - | TRBV14 | TGTGCCAGCAGCCAACTAGATTACACCATATATTTT | CASSQLDYTIYF